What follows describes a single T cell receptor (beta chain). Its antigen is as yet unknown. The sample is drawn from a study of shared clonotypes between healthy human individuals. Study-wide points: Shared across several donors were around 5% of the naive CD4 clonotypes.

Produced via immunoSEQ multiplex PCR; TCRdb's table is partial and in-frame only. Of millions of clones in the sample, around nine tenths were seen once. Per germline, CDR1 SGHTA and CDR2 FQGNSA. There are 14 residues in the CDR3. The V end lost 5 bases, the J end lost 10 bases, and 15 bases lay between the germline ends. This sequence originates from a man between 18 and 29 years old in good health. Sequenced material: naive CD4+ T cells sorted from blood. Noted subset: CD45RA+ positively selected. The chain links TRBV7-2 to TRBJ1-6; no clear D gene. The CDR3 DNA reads TGTGCCAGCAGCCTCCCTACACCTACGTCACCCCTCCACTTT. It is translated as CASSLPTPTSPLHF.